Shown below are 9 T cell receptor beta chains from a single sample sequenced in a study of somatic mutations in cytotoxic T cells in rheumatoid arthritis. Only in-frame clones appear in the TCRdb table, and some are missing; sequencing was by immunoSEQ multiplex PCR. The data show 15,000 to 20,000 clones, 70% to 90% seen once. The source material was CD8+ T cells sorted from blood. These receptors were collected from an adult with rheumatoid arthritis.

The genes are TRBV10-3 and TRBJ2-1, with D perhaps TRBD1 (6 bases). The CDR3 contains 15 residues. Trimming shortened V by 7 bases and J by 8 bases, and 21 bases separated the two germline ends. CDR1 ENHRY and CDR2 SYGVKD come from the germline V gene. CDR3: CAINSGAGDGDEQFF. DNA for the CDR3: TGTGCCATCAACTCAGGGGCAGGGGACGGCGATGAGCAGTTCTTC.

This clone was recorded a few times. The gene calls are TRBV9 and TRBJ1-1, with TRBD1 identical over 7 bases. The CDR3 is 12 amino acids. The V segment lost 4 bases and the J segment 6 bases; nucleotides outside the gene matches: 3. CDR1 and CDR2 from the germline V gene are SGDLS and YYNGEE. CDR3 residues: CASSRTGSEAFF. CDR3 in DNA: TGTGCCAGCAGCCGGACAGGTTCTGAAGCTTTCTTT. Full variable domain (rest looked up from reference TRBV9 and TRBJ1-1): DSGVTQTPKHLITATGQRVTLRCSPRSGDLSVYWYQQSLDQGLQFLIQYYNGEERAKGNILERFSAQQFPDLHSELNLSSLELGDSALYFCASSRTGSEAFFGQGTRLTVV.

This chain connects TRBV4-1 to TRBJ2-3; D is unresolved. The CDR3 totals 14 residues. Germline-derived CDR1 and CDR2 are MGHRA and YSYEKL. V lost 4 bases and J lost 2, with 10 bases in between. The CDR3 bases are TGCGCCAGCAGCCTGGACGGACCCACAGATACGCAGTATTTT. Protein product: CASSLDGPTDTQYF.

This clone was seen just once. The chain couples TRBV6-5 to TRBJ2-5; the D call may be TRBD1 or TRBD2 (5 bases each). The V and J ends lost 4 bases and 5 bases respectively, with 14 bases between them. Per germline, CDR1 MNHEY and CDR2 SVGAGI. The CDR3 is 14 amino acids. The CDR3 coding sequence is TGTGCCAGCAGTTGGGGGTCACCAGGGGAGACCCAGTACTTC. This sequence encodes CASSWGSPGETQYF.

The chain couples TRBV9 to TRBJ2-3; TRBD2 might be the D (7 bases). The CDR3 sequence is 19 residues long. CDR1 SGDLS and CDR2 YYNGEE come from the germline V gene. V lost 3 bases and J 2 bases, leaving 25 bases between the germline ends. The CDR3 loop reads CASSGRRGAPLLFTDTQYF. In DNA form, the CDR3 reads TGTGCCAGCAGCGGGAGACGGGGGGCACCCCTTCTATTCACAGATACGCAGTATTTT.

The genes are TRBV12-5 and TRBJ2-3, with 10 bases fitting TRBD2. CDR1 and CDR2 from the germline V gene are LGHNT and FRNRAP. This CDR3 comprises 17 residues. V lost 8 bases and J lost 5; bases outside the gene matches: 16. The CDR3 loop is CASSISIAGGYKDTQYF. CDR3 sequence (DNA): TGTGCTAGTTCAATCTCTATAGCGGGGGGCTACAAAGATACGCAGTATTTT.

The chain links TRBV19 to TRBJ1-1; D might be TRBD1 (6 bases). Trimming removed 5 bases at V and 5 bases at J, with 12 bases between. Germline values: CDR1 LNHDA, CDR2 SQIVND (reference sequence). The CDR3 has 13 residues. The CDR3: CASSRTGKTEAFF. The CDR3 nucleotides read TGTGCCAGTAGTCGTACAGGGAAAACTGAAGCTTTCTTT.

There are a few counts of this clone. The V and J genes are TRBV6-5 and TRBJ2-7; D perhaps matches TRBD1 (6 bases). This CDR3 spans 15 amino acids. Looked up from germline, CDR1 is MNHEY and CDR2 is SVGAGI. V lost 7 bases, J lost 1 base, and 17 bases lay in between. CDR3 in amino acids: CASNYGTTASYEQYF. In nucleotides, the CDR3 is TGTGCCAGCAACTACGGGACAACAGCGTCCTACGAGCAGTACTTC.

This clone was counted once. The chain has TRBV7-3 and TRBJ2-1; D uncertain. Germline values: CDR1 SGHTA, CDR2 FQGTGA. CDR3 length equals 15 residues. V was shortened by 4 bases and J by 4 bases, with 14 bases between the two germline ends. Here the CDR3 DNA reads TGTGCCAGCAGCTCCAATTTTGCGGTGTACAATGAGCAGTTCTTC. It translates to CASSSNFAVYNEQFF. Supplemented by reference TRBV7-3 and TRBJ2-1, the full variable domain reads GAGVSQTPSNKVTEKGKYVELRCDPISGHTALYWYRQSLGQGPEFLIYFQGTGAADDSGLPNDRFFAVRPEGSVSTLKIQRTERGDSAVYLCASSSNFAVYNEQFFGPGTRLTVL.